The clone carrying this T cell receptor beta chain has only a few counts. The sample has other DNA sequences that encode this CDR3 too. In the authors' workflow: A classifier of distant metastasis in papillary thyroid cancer was built from CDR3 differences (across clinicopathological groups). TCRdb re-called clones via MiXCR from the PCR reads. These V and J calls derive from TCRdb rather than the authors' analysis. The table has tens of thousands of clones, around 33% seen once. This entry comes from a study of metastatic and nonmetastatic thyroid tumors. All patients were untreated before thyroid surgery. The CDR3 sequence is 15 residues long. The J segment lost 3 bases and the V segment lost 3 bases, leaving 7 bases of the junction unmatched.

The material sequenced was tumor tissue. The J gene is TRBJ2-7, the V gene TRBV12-3 or TRBV12-4; 8 bases agree with TRBD2. This clonotype was sampled from a female donor with papillary thyroid cancer or a benign thyroid nodule (not recorded which). Some clones in this sample may be carry-over from other donors' samples. The CDR3 sequence: CASSFEAGGHYEQYV. The CDR3 nucleotides are TGTGCCAGCAGTTTCGAGGCGGGAGGCCACTACGAGCAGTACGTC.